These T cell receptor beta chains were read from a single sample in a study of T cells in localized non-small cell lung cancer. Sequencing was performed with immunoSEQ multiplex PCR; in TCRdb, only in-frame clones are kept and a portion is missing. The table lists around 41,000 clones, about 88% of them singletons. Sequenced material: peripheral blood, taken before any cancer treatment. All receptors come from a woman aged 18 to 50 with stage III lung adenocarcinoma. The CDR3 runs from the conserved cysteine through the conserved F or W. D genes are given only for firm matches. Clone size is given for some rows only: seen once, a few or many times, or a class if the clone is expanded.

v_call	j_call	clone_size	d_call	cdr3_aa	cdr3_nt
TRBV6-6	TRBJ1-5	once	TRBD1	CASSFDRGNQPQHF	TGTGCCAGCAGTTTCGACAGGGGCAATCAGCCCCAGCATTTT
TRBV5-3	TRBJ1-1	.	TRBD1	CARSSRDSLNTEAFF	TGTGCCAGAAGCTCCCGGGACAGCCTGAACACTGAAGCTTTCTTT
TRBV2	TRBJ1-4	.	.	CASTRDQVGEKLFF	TGTGCCAGCACCCGGGATCAGGTCGGCGAAAAACTGTTTTTT
TRBV27	TRBJ1-5	once	.	CASSFLGGGDQPQHF	TGTGCCAGCAGTTTTCTCGGGGGTGGGGATCAGCCCCAGCATTTT
TRBV7-8	TRBJ1-5	.	TRBD1	CASSPDRARGIISQPQHF	TGTGCCAGCAGCCCGGACAGGGCCCGGGGAATTATAAGTCAGCCCCAGCATTTT
TRBV5-5	TRBJ1-1	.	TRBD1	CASSQPGQGAEAFF	TGTGCCAGCAGTCAGCCGGGACAGGGGGCCGAAGCTTTCTTT
TRBV11-2	TRBJ2-5	.	.	CASGDRRETQYF	TGTGCCAGCGGTGACAGGAGGGAGACCCAGTACTTC
TRBV14	TRBJ2-3	.	.	CASSPVGRVSADTQYF	TGTGCCAGCAGCCCTGTGGGGCGGGTATCCGCAGATACGCAGTATTTT
TRBV11-1	TRBJ2-7	.	.	CASSRGPSRTYEQYF	TGTGCCAGCAGCCGGGGACCGTCAAGAACCTACGAGCAGTACTTC
TRBV7-6	TRBJ1-3	once	TRBD1	CASSLQGAIGNTIYF	TGTGCCAGCAGCTTGCAGGGGGCGATTGGAAACACCATATATTTT
TRBV30	TRBJ2-6	.	.	CAWVQGRGEGGGANVLTF	TGTGCCTGGGTCCAGGGGAGGGGTGAGGGCGGTGGGGCCAACGTCCTGACTTTC
TRBV2	TRBJ2-3	.	.	CASSVGSITDTQYF	TGTGCCAGCAGCGTCGGGTCAATCACAGATACGCAGTATTTT
TRBV19	TRBJ1-2	.	TRBD1	CASSIADREGYGYTF	TGTGCCAGTAGTATAGCTGACAGGGAGGGCTATGGCTACACCTTT
TRBV7-3	TRBJ2-3	.	TRBD1	CASSLTGDRTDTQYF	TGTGCCAGCAGCTTAACAGGGGACAGGACAGATACGCAGTATTTT
TRBV18	TRBJ1-2	.	.	CASSPEGGEKGTNGYTF	TGTGCCAGCTCACCGGAGGGGGGTGAAAAGGGGACGAATGGCTACACCTTC
TRBV9	TRBJ1-1	.	TRBD1	CASSFGGGEAFF	TGTGCCAGCAGCTTTGGAGGGGGCGAAGCTTTCTTT
TRBV18	TRBJ2-1	.	.	CASSLELSEQFF	TGTGCCAGCTCACTAGAGTTGAGTGAGCAGTTCTTC
TRBV19	TRBJ2-5	once	TRBD1	CASSRNGDRGGGETQYF	TGTGCCAGTTCCCGAAATGGCGACAGGGGTGGTGGCGAGACCCAGTACTTC
TRBV5-1	TRBJ2-2	.	.	CASSFEQITGELFF	TGCGCCAGCAGCTTTGAACAAATCACCGGGGAGCTGTTTTTT
TRBV5-1	TRBJ2-5	.	.	CASSLDRGMMETQYF	TGCGCCAGCAGCTTGGATCGGGGAATGATGGAGACCCAGTACTTC
TRBV2	TRBJ1-2	few	.	CASSAGLYGYTF	TGTGCCAGCAGTGCCGGACTATATGGCTACACCTTC
TRBV29-1	TRBJ2-5	.	TRBD1	CSVGVGTGLGETQYF	TGCAGCGTCGGGGTGGGGACAGGGTTGGGGGAGACCCAGTACTTC
TRBV6-6	TRBJ1-1	.	TRBD1	CASSSVQGGTEAFF	TGTGCCAGCAGCTCCGTCCAGGGGGGCACTGAAGCTTTCTTT
TRBV9	TRBJ2-1	.	TRBD1	CASSPPGQGVVEQFF	TGTGCCAGCAGCCCTCCGGGACAGGGGGTCGTTGAGCAGTTCTTC
TRBV7-9	TRBJ1-1	once	.	CASRLLNLNTEAFF	TGTGCCAGCAGATTACTAAACCTGAACACTGAAGCTTTCTTT
TRBV7-6	TRBJ1-5	few	.	CASSVDSYSNQPQHF	TGTGCCAGCAGCGTCGACTCTTATAGCAATCAGCCCCAGCATTTT
TRBV5-1	TRBJ1-1	few	.	CASSLTGMNEAFF	TGCGCCAGCAGCTTGACAGGGATGAACGAGGCTTTCTTT
TRBV19	TRBJ1-5	.	TRBD1	CASSRTGSSQPQHF	TGTGCCAGTAGTAGGACAGGGAGTAGTCAGCCCCAGCATTTT
TRBV2	TRBJ2-7	.	TRBD1	CASSGGQGLGNEQYF	TGTGCCAGCAGTGGGGGACAGGGTTTAGGAAACGAGCAGTACTTC
TRBV2	TRBJ1-6	few	.	CASSEAPGRNNSPLHF	TGTGCCAGCAGTGAAGCGCCCGGACGAAATAATTCACCCCTCCACTTT
TRBV10-3	TRBJ1-1	.	.	CAISSIAGSEAFF	TGTGCCATCAGTAGCATAGCGGGGTCTGAAGCTTTCTTT
TRBV13	TRBJ2-7	.	.	CASSPGGKEQYF	TGTGCCAGCAGCCCAGGGGGGAAGGAGCAGTACTTC
TRBV13	TRBJ2-1	.	.	CASSQGHANEQFF	TGTGCCAGCAGCCAGGGACATGCTAATGAGCAGTTCTTC
TRBV4-1	TRBJ1-3	once	TRBD1	CASSHEPGGGSGNTIYF	TGCGCCAGCAGCCATGAACCAGGGGGGGGATCCGGAAACACCATATATTTT
TRBV14	TRBJ1-1	.	.	CASSQGKTGAFF	TGTGCCAGCAGCCAAGGGAAGACAGGAGCTTTCTTT
TRBV5-5	TRBJ1-6	.	.	CASSPTWLGSYNSPLHF	TGTGCCAGCAGCCCGACATGGCTAGGCTCCTATAATTCACCCCTCCACTTT
TRBV9	TRBJ2-7	.	.	CASNPGDSYEQYF	TGTGCCAGCAACCCCGGGGACTCCTACGAGCAGTACTTC
TRBV4-1	TRBJ1-5	.	.	CASSQTQENQPQHF	TGCGCCAGCAGCCAAACACAGGAAAATCAGCCCCAGCATTTT
TRBV7-6	TRBJ2-7	.	TRBD1	CASSLEGGLTFYEQYF	TGTGCCAGCAGCTTGGAAGGGGGCCTGACCTTCTACGAGCAGTACTTC
TRBV18	TRBJ2-5	once	.	CASSPPFRSTETQYF	TGTGCCAGCTCACCACCGTTCAGGTCGACTGAGACCCAGTACTTC
TRBV18	TRBJ1-6	.	.	CASSAGFFPNSPLHF	TGTGCCAGCTCAGCCGGGTTCTTCCCTAATTCACCCCTCCACTTT
TRBV5-1	TRBJ2-5	.	TRBD2	CASSATSGAQETQYF	TGCGCCAGCAGCGCAACTAGCGGGGCTCAAGAGACCCAGTACTTC
TRBV7-2	TRBJ2-5	.	TRBD2	CASSRLAGGQETQYF	TGTGCCAGCAGCAGACTAGCGGGGGGGCAAGAGACCCAGTACTTC
TRBV6-1	TRBJ2-7	.	TRBD2	CASRPGLAGGYEQYF	TGTGCCAGCAGACCAGGACTAGCGGGGGGGTACGAGCAGTACTTC
TRBV19	TRBJ1-5	once	.	CASSALVGNQPQHF	TGTGCCAGTAGTGCCCTGGTAGGCAATCAGCCCCAGCATTTT
TRBV5-5	TRBJ1-5	.	TRBD1	CASSPQGALNQPQHF	TGTGCCAGCAGCCCCCAGGGGGCGCTTAATCAGCCCCAGCATTTT
TRBV9	TRBJ1-2	.	.	CASSESEGRLGYTF	TGTGCCAGCAGCGAGTCCGAGGGGCGTCTTGGCTACACCTTC
TRBV19	TRBJ2-2	once	.	CASRTENTGELFF	TGTGCCAGTAGAACAGAGAACACCGGGGAGCTGTTTTTT
TRBV6-4	TRBJ2-3	.	TRBD2	CASSEGGGSTDTQYF	TGTGCCAGCAGTGAGGGCGGGGGGAGTACAGATACGCAGTATTTT